This T cell receptor beta chain is drawn from a study of CD4 T cells in relation to SARS-CoV-2 and coronaviruses. Study details: A couple of subjects were Hispanic; patients were roughly 8 males and a handful of females. Study-wide results and caveats: Compared with monoreactive clones, crossreactive clones showed significantly weaker SARS-CoV-2 expansion.

On this clone itself: Its target is unknown.

This CDR3 is built from 16 residues. Germline V lookup: CDR1 LNHNV, CDR2 YYDKDF (reference sequence). The V end was cut by 5 bases, the J end by 0 bases, with 15 bases between. Uncultured naive and memory CD4+ T cells supplied DNA for deep TCR-beta sequencing. Libraries were prepared by immunoSEQ multiplex PCR; TCRdb keeps only in-frame clonotypes and omits some of them. The sample yields tens of thousands of clones, about 92% seen once. Cryopreserved PBMCs were CD4-enriched, then split into naive and memory cells. The TCR sequence derives from an adult with COVID-19. The chain carries TRBV15 and TRBJ2-3, with D maybe TRBD2 (6 bases). The sequencing sample was made of naive CD4+ T cells from PBMCs. Subset: naive CD4+ T cells isolated by negative enrichment. CDR3: CATSLRREPSTDTQYF. Here the CDR3 DNA reads TGTGCCACCAGCTTAAGACGGGAGCCCAGCACAGATACGCAGTATTTT.